This TCR beta chain was recorded in a study of blood T cell repertoires in COVID-19. Study summary: Nucleic acid was either cDNA or gDNA, and it came from T cells, B-cell-depleted T cells, or PBMCs.

This clone was observed a few times. Those enrolled in Seattle joined during active infection and were followed longitudinally afterward. As handled by the study authors: For nucleated cells, counts were estimated from reference gene primer amplification. Here immunoSEQ multiplex PCR was the method, and the copy in TCRdb shows in-frame clones only, minus some. That table supplies the V and J calls and clone size; D and trimming were determined from the DNA. The sample contains a few hundred thousand clones, roughly 86% of which appear only once. CDR1 is MNHEY and CDR2 is SVGEGT in the germline V gene. The CDR3 sequence is 14 residues long. V trimming: 6 bases; J trimming: 8 bases; junction bases outside the gene matches: 6.

Sequencing was carried out using peripheral blood. The clonotype originates from a woman aged 30 to 39 with COVID-19, enrolled during active disease. This chain connects TRBV6-2 or TRBV6-3 to TRBJ1-4, with TRBD1 matching 10 bases. For the CDR3, the DNA is TGTGCCAGCAGCGAGACAGGGGGCGAGGAAAAACTGTTTTTT. As protein: CASSETGGEEKLFF.